The clone carrying this T cell receptor beta chain appeared a few times. What it binds is not known. The CDR3 runs to 18 residues. Looked up from germline, CDR1 is SGHAT and CDR2 is FQDESV (reference sequence). V trimming: 5 bases; J trimming: 9 bases; junction bases outside the gene matches: 19. The source of the sample is a study of beta chain features in type 1 diabetes. Study-wide results and limits: Any HLA type influence on TCRB rearrangement was left unresolved here. Within the patient group, naive, central memory and Treg TCRB repertoires appeared more similar to each other than within healthy donors. Short templates might get an advantage during PCR, and this would be equal in patients and controls.

TCRB transcripts that were expressed got sequenced, as all of the isolated RNA had been reverse transcribed. Profiling relied on immunoSEQ multiplex PCR, and the TCRdb table lists in-frame clones only, not all of them. This sample has about 150,000 clones, with 11% found just once. Every donor had blood drawn once into heparin, around 100 mL on average. This receptor was taken from a man aged 18 to 30 in good health. J is TRBJ2-1 and V is TRBV11-1, with 10 positions matching TRBD2. Sequencing was carried out using central memory CD4+ T cells from blood. CDR3 amino acids: CASSARGLQREGFGEQFF. In nucleotides, the CDR3 is TGTGCCAGCAGCGCCCGGGGTCTTCAGCGGGAGGGGTTCGGTGAGCAGTTCTTC. The full variable domain, in which reference TRBV11-1 and TRBJ2-1 provide the parts outside the CDR3, is EAEVAQSPRYKITEKSQAVAFWCDPISGHATLYWYRQILGQGPELLVQFQDESVVDDSQLPKDRFSAERLKGVDSTLKIQPAELGDSAMYLCASSARGLQREGFGEQFFGPGTRLTVL.